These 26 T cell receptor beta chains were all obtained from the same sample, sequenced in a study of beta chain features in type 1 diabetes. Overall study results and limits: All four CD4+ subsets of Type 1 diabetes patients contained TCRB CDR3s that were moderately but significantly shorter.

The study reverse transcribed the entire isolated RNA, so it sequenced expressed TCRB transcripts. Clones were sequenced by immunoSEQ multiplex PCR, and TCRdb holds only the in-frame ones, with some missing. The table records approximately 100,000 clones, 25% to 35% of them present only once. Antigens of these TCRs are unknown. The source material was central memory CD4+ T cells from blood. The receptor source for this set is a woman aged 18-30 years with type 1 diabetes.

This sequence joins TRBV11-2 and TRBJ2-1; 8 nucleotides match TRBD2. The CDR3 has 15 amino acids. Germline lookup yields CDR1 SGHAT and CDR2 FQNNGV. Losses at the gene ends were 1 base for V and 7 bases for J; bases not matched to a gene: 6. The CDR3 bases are TGTGCCAGCAGCTTAGCAGCGGGAGAGAGGAATGAGCAGTTCTTC. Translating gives CASSLAAGERNEQFF. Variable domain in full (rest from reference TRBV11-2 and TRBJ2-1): EAGVAQSPRYKIIEKRQSVAFWCNPISGHATLYWYQQILGQGPKLLIQFQNNGVVDDSQLPKDRFSAERLKGVDSTLKIQPAKLEDSAVYLCASSLAAGERNEQFFGPGTRLTVL.

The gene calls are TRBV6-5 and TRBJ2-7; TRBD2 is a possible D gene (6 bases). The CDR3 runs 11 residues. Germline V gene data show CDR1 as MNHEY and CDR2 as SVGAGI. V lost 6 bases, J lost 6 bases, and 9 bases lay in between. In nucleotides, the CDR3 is TGTGCCAGCAGGGGGGGTTCCGAGCAGTACGTC. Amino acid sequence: CASRGGSEQYV.

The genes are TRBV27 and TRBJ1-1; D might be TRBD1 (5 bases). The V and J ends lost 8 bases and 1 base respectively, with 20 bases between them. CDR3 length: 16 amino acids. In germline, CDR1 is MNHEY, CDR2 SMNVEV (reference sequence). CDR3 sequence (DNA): TGTGCCAGCTTTACCTCCCGGGGGGTTCAGAACACTGAAGCTTTCTTT. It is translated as CASFTSRGVQNTEAFF.

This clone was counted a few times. Here the CDR3 reads CASRGFETQYF. For the CDR3, the DNA is TGTGCCAGTCGGGGATTTGAGACCCAGTACTTC. The rearrangement links TRBV19 to TRBJ2-5; a possible D gene is TRBD2 (5 bases). This CDR3 spans 11 amino acids. Germline-derived CDR1 and CDR2 are LNHDA and SQIVND (reference sequence). V was clipped by 8 bases and J by 5 bases, with 9 bases between them.

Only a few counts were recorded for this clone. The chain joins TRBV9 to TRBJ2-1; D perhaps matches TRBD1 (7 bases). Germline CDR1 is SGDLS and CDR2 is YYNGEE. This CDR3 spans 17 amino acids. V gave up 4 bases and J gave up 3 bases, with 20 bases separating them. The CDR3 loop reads CASSRRGDRDSYNEQFF. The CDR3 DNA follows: TGTGCCAGCAGCCGTAGGGGGGACCGGGACAGCTACAATGAGCAGTTCTTC. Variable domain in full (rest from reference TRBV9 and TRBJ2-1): DSGVTQTPKHLITATGQRVTLRCSPRSGDLSVYWYQQSLDQGLQFLIQYYNGEERAKGNILERFSAQQFPDLHSELNLSSLELGDSALYFCASSRRGDRDSYNEQFFGPGTRLTVL.

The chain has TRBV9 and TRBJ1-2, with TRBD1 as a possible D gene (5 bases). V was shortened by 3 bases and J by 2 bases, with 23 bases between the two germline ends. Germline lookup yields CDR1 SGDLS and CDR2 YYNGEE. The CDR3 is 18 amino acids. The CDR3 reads CASSARFTNGGRNYGYTF. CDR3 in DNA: TGTGCCAGCAGCGCCCGTTTTACCAACGGGGGTCGGAACTATGGCTACACCTTC.

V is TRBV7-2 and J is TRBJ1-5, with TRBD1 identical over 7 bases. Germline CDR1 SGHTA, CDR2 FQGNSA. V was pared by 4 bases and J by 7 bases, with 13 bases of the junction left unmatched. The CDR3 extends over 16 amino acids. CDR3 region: CASSSQWDSLGQPQHF. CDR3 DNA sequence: TGTGCCAGCAGCTCGCAATGGGACAGCCTGGGGCAGCCCCAGCATTTT.

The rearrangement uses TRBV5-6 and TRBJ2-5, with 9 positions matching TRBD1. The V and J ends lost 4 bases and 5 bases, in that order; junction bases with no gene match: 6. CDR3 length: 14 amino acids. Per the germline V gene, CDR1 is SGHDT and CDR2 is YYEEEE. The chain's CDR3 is CASSPGTGWETQYF. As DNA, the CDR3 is TGTGCCAGCAGCCCTGGGACAGGGTGGGAGACCCAGTACTTC.

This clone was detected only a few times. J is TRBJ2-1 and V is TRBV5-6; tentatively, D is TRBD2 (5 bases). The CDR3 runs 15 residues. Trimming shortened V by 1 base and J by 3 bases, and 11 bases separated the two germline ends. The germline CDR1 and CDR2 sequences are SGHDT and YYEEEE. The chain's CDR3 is CASSLFGEGYNEQFF. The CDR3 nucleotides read TGTGCCAGCAGCTTGTTCGGGGAAGGCTACAATGAGCAGTTCTTC.

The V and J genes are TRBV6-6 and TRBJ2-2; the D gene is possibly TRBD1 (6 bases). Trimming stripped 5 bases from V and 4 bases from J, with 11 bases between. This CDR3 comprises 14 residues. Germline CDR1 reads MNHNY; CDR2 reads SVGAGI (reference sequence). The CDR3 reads CASSTGRATGELFF. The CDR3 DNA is TGTGCCAGCAGTACAGGGCGGGCCACCGGGGAGCTGTTTTTT.

The DNA for the CDR3 is TGTGCCAGTAGTTCACTAGCGAACGGAGAGACCCAGTACTTC. Its translation is CASSSLANGETQYF. This chain joins TRBV19 and TRBJ2-5, with 7 bases fitting TRBD2. The germline V gene encodes CDR1 LNHDA and CDR2 SQIVND (reference sequence). V lost 5 bases and J lost 4; bases outside the gene matches: 7. The CDR3 extends over 14 amino acids.

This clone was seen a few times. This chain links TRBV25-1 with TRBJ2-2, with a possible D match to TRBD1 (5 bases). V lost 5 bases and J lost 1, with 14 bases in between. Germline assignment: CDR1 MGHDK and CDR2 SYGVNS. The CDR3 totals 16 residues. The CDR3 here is CASSPRGAMNTGELFF. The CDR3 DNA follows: TGTGCCAGCAGTCCTCGTGGGGCGATGAACACCGGGGAGCTGTTTTTT.

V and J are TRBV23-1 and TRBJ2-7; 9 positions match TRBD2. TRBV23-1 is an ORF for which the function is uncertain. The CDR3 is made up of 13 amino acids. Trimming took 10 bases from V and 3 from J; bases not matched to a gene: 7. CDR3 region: CANGLAGNYEQYF. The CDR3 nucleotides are TGCGCCAACGGGCTAGCGGGAAACTACGAGCAGTACTTC.

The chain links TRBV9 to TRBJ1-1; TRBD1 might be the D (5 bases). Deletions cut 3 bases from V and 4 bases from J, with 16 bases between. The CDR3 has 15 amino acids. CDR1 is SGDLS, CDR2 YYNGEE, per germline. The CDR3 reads CASSAQAGQGTEAFF. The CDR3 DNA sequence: TGTGCCAGCAGCGCCCAGGCGGGGCAGGGCACTGAAGCTTTCTTT.

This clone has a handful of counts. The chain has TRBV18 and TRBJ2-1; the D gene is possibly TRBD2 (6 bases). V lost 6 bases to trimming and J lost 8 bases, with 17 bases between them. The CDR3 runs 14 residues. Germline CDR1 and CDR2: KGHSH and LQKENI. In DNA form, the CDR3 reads TGTGCCAGCTCTTCCGGGGGAGGATTGGATGAGCAGTTCTTC. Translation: CASSSGGGLDEQFF.

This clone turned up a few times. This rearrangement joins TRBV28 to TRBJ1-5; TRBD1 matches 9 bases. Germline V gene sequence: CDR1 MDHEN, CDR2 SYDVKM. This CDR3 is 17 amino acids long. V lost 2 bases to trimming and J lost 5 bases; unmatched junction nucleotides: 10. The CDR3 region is CASSLPLGQGIDQPQHF. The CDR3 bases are TGTGCCAGCAGTTTACCCTTGGGACAGGGAATAGATCAGCCCCAGCATTTT.

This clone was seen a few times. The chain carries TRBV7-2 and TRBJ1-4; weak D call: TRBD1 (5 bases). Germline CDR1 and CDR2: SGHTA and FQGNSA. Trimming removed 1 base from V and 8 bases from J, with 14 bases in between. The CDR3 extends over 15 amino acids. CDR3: CASSLGQGRGEKLFF. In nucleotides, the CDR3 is TGTGCCAGCAGCTTAGGCCAGGGAAGGGGCGAAAAACTGTTTTTT.

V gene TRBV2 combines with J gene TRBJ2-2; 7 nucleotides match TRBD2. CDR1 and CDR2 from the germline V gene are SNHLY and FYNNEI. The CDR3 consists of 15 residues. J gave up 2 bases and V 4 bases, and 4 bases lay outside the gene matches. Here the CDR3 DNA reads TGTGCCAGCAGTGGGGGGAGGGCTAACACCGGGGAGCTGTTTTTT. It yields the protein CASSGGRANTGELFF.

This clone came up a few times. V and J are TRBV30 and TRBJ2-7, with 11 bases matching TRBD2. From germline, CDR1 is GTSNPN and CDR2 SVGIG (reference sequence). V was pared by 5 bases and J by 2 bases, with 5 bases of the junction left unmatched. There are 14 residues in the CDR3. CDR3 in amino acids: CAWGLAGSTYEQYF. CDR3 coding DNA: TGTGCCTGGGGACTAGCGGGCTCTACCTACGAGCAGTACTTC. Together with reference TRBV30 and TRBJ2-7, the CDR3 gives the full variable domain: SQTIHQWPATLVQPVGSPLSLECTVEGTSNPNLYWYRQAAGRGLQLLFYSVGIGQISSEVPQNLSASRPQDRQFILSSKKLLLSDSGFYLCAWGLAGSTYEQYFGPGTRLTVT.

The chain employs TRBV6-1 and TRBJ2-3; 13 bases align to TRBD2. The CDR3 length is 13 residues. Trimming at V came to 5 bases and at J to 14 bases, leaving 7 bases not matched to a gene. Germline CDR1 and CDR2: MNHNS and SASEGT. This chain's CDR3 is CASSLLAGGGWYF. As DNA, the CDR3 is TGTGCCAGCAGTCTACTAGCGGGAGGGGGATGGTATTTT.

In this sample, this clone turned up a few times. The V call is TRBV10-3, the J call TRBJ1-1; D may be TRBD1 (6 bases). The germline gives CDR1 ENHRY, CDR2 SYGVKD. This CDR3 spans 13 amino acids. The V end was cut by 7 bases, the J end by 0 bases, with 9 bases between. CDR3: CAIKQGMNTEAFF. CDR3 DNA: TGTGCCATCAAGCAGGGGATGAACACTGAAGCTTTCTTT.

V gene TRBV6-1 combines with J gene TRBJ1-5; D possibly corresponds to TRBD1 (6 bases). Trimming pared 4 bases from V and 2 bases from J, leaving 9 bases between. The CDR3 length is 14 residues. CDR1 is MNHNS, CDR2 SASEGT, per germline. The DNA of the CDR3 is TGTGCCAGCAGTGGACGGACAGGCAATCAGCCCCAGCATTTT. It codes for CASSGRTGNQPQHF.

The CDR3 nucleotides read TGTGCCAGCAGCTTAGGGACAGGTGGGAGTCAGCCCCAGCATTTT. This encodes CASSLGTGGSQPQHF. The V call is TRBV7-9, the J call TRBJ1-5; 7 nucleotides line up with TRBD1. The V gene end was trimmed by 1 base and the J gene end by 6 bases; junction bases not matched to a gene: 6. Germline CDR1 reads SEHNR; CDR2 reads FQNEAQ (reference sequence). CDR3 length equals 15 residues.

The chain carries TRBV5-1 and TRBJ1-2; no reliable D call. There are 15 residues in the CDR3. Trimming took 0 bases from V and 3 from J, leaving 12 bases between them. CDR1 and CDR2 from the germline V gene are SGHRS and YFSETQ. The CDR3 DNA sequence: TGCGCCAGCAGCTTGGAAGGGTTAGCGGACTATGGCTACACCTTC. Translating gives CASSLEGLADYGYTF.

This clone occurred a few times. CDR3 in DNA: TGTGCCAGCAGCCGACAGGGGGTCGACATTCAGTACTTC. It codes for CASSRQGVDIQYF. The V call is TRBV28, the J call TRBJ2-4, with 9 bases identical to TRBD1. Germline values: CDR1 MDHEN, CDR2 SYDVKM. The CDR3 has 13 amino acids. V dropped 6 bases and J dropped 8; count of bases not matched to a gene: 5.

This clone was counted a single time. For the CDR3, the DNA is TGCAGTGCTAGATATTACAATGAGCAGTTCTTC. Residues: CSARYYNEQFF. The chain combines TRBV20-1 with TRBJ2-1; no firm D call. The CDR3 is made up of 11 amino acids. Trimming took off 2 bases at V and 4 bases at J, with 3 bases between the two ends. From germline, CDR1 is DFQATT and CDR2 SNEGSKA (reference sequence).